What follows is one TCR beta chain and its context. The CDR3 extends over 14 amino acids. V shed 8 bases and J shed 2 bases, with 17 bases lying between them. In germline, CDR1 is SGHRS, CDR2 YFSETQ. Time point meaning: pretreatment peripheral blood. Patients' urothelial carcinoma was locally advanced or metastatic. Each patient gave between 1 and 8 samples, pretreatment and on-treatment. This entry is derived from a study of PD-L1 blockade in urothelial cancer. In the study overall: Beginning in about 2014, patients received atezolizumab, given as 1,200 mg intravenously every 3 weeks.

Profiled with immunoSEQ multiplex PCR; TCRdb holds only in-frame clones, not every one. The sample holds 95,000 to 100,000 clones; around 87% are singletons and the top ten take about 2%. The sequenced sample was PBMCs, obtained around atezolizumab (anti-PD-L1) treatment. The rearrangement joins TRBV5-1 to TRBJ2-7; D is unclear. The clonotype comes from a man aged 60 to 69 with urothelial cancer. The CDR3 DNA reads as TGCGCCAGTACGCCGTCCCTTGACACCTACGAGCAGTACTTC. Protein: CASTPSLDTYEQYF.